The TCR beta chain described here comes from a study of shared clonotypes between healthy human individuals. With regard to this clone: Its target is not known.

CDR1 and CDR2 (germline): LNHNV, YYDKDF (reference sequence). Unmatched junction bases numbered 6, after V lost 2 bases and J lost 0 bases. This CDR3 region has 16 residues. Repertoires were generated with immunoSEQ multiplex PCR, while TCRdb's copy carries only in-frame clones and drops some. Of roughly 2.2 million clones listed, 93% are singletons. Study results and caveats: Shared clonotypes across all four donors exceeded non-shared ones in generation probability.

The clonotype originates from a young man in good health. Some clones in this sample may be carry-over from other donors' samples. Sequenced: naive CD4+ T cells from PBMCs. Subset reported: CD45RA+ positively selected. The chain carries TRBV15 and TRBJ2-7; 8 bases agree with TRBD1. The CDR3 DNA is TGTGCCACCAGCAGACTCGGACAGGGCCTCTCCTACGAGCAGTACTTC. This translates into CATSRLGQGLSYEQYF. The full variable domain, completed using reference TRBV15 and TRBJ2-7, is DAMVIQNPRYQVTQFGKPVTLSCSQTLNHNVMYWYQQKSSQAPKLLFHYYDKDFNNEADTPDNFQSRRPNTSFCFLDIRSPGLGDTAMYLCATSRLGQGLSYEQYFGPGTRLTVT.